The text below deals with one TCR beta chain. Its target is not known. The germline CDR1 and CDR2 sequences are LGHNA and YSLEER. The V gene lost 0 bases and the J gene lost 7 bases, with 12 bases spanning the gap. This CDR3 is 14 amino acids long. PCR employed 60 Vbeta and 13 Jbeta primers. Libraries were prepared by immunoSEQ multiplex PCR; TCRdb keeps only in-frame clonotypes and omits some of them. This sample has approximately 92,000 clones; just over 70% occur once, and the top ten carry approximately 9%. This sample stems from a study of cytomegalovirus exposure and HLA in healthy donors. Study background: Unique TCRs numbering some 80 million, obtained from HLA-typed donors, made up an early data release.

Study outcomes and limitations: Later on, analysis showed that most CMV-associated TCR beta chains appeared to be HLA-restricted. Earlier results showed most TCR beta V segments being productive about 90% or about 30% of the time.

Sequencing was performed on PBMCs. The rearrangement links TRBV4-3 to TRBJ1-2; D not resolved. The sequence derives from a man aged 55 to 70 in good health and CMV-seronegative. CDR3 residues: CASSQDSMRVGYTF. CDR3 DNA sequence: TGCGCCAGCAGCCAAGATAGTATGAGGGTTGGCTACACCTTC.